These 25 T cell receptor beta chains share one sample of origin, sequenced in a study of blood T cell repertoires in COVID-19. Produced via immunoSEQ multiplex PCR; TCRdb's table is partial and in-frame only. The sample consists of about 210,000 clones, 70% to 90% of them appearing once. Input material: PBMCs or T cells enriched from blood (not recorded which). These receptors originate from a man aged 25-45 years who had recovered from COVID-19.

V is TRBV7-2 and J is TRBJ1-4; D perhaps matches TRBD1 (6 bases). Germline V gene lookup returns CDR1 SGHTA and CDR2 FQGNSA. V was clipped by 1 base and J by 5 bases, with 11 bases between them. The CDR3 length is 15 residues. CDR3 DNA sequence: TGTGCCAGCAGCTTAGGATTCAGGGGAAATGAAAAACTGTTTTTT. Protein: CASSLGFRGNEKLFF.

The chain is built from TRBV2 and TRBJ2-2; the D gene is possibly TRBD1 (6 bases). This CDR3 is built from 15 residues. Germline CDR1 reads SNHLY; CDR2 reads FYNNEI. The V gene lost 4 bases and the J gene lost 1 base, with 10 bases spanning the gap. In DNA form, the CDR3 reads TGTGCCAGCAGTGGGGTGACAGGGAACACCGGGGAGCTGTTTTTT. Its translation: CASSGVTGNTGELFF.

The V call is TRBV5-4, the J call TRBJ1-2; tentatively, D is TRBD1 (6 bases). With 0 bases removed from V and 2 bases from J, the gap between germline ends came to 8 bases. The CDR3 consists of 14 residues. CDR1 SGHNT and CDR2 YYREEE come from the germline V gene (reference sequence). CDR3 bases: TGTGCCAGCAGCTTGGCTGGACAGAACTATGGCTACACCTTC. Translated, it gives CASSLAGQNYGYTF.

The V and J genes are TRBV19 and TRBJ2-7, with D hard to call. The V end lost 4 bases, the J end lost 2 bases, and 9 bases lay between the germline ends. The CDR3 has 13 amino acids. CDR1 and CDR2 from the germline V gene are LNHDA and SQIVND (reference sequence). The CDR3 DNA sequence: TGTGCCAGTAGTAAAAAAAACACCTACGAGCAGTACTTC. Translated, it gives CASSKKNTYEQYF. The full variable domain, in which reference TRBV19 and TRBJ2-7 provide the parts outside the CDR3, is DGGITQSPKYLFRKEGQNVTLSCEQNLNHDAMYWYRQDPGQGLRLIYYSQIVNDFQKGDIAEGYSVSREKKESFPLTVTSAQKNPTAFYLCASSKKNTYEQYFGPGTRLTVT.

This clone has just one count. The V gene is TRBV7-9, the J gene TRBJ2-7, with D possibly being TRBD1 (6 bases). Per the germline V gene, CDR1 is SEHNR and CDR2 is FQNEAQ (reference sequence). The CDR3 consists of 15 residues. V was pared by 1 base and J by 0 bases, with 10 bases between. The CDR3 region has the DNA TGTGCCAGCAGCTTAGGACAGGTTGGCTCCTACGAGCAGTACTTC. Translating it yields CASSLGQVGSYEQYF. The whole variable domain, remainder taken from reference TRBV7-9 and TRBJ2-7, is DTGVSQNPRHKITKRGQNVTFRCDPISEHNRLYWYRQTLGQGPEFLTYFQNEAQLEKSRLLSDRFSAERPKGSFSTLEIQRTEQGDSAMYLCASSLGQVGSYEQYFGPGTRLTVT.

J is TRBJ1-5 and V is TRBV19; D is unresolved. The CDR3 contains 15 residues. The ends were cut back, 5 bases at V and 0 bases at J, with 11 bases in the middle. Germline V CDR1 and CDR2: LNHDA, SQIVND (reference sequence). The CDR3 DNA follows: TGTGCCAGTAGTTCCCAACGGTATAGCAATCAGCCCCAGCATTTT. The encoded protein is CASSSQRYSNQPQHF.

The chain uses TRBV5-8 and TRBJ2-7; weak D call: TRBD1 (5 bases). CDR3 size: 15 residues. Trimming removed 2 bases from V and 3 bases from J, with 15 bases in between. Germline V gene lookup returns CDR1 SGHTS and CDR2 YDEGEE. The CDR3 sequence: CASSFRVLASYEQYF. Written as DNA, the CDR3 is TGTGCCAGCAGCTTCAGGGTCCTCGCCAGCTACGAGCAGTACTTC.

This chain connects TRBV19 to TRBJ2-7; 7 bases are a match to TRBD2. This CDR3 region has 14 residues. J lost 2 bases, V lost 3 bases, and 4 bases had no gene match. Germline CDR1 and CDR2: LNHDA and SQIVND (reference sequence). Written as DNA, the CDR3 is TGTGCCAGTAGTATTACTAGCGTACCCTACGAGCAGTACTTC. Amino acid sequence: CASSITSVPYEQYF.

This rearrangement joins TRBV9 to TRBJ2-2; 11 nucleotides align to TRBD2. This CDR3 has 16 amino acids. V lost 3 bases to trimming and J lost 7 bases; unmatched junction nucleotides: 8. Germline V CDR1 and CDR2: SGDLS, YYNGEE. The CDR3 protein is CASSGQTSGARGELFF. The CDR3 DNA is TGTGCCAGCAGCGGACAGACTAGCGGGGCACGCGGGGAGCTGTTTTTT.

The J gene is TRBJ1-5, the V gene TRBV7-2; D gene ambiguous. Germline V gene data show CDR1 as SGHTA and CDR2 as FQGNSA. The CDR3 spans 15 residues. Trimming shortened V by 5 bases and J by 1 base, and 12 bases separated the two germline ends. CDR3 region: CASSLVAGSNQPQHF. DNA of the CDR3: TGTGCCAGCAGCCTAGTGGCGGGGAGCAATCAGCCCCAGCATTTT.

This sequence joins TRBV9 and TRBJ2-5, with 8 positions matching TRBD1. V was pared by 4 bases and J by 4 bases, with 3 bases of the junction left unmatched. The V gene's germline CDR1 is SGDLS and CDR2 YYNGEE. The CDR3 totals 13 residues. The CDR3 loop is CASSQTGGETQYF. In nucleotides, the CDR3 is TGTGCCAGCAGCCAAACAGGGGGAGAGACCCAGTACTTC.

The chain recombines TRBV7-6 with TRBJ2-7, with D perhaps TRBD2 (6 bases). V was shortened by 5 bases and J by 1 base, with 18 bases between the two germline ends. The germline V gene has CDR1 SGHVS and CDR2 FNYEAQ. This CDR3 is built from 16 residues. The CDR3 bases are TGTGCCAGCAGCGACGGGCTAGCGAGCGAATCCTACGAGCAGTACTTC. Translated: CASSDGLASESYEQYF.

The J gene is TRBJ2-7, the V gene TRBV5-1; the match to TRBD2 covers 12 bases. The CDR3 covers 17 residues. The germline gives CDR1 SGHRS, CDR2 YFSETQ. V shed 4 bases, J shed 3 bases, and the junction held 11 bases outside the gene matches. CDR3: CASSSTTSGRTYYEQYF. In DNA, the CDR3 is TGCGCCAGCAGCAGCACAACTAGCGGGAGGACCTACTACGAGCAGTACTTC.

The chain uses TRBV24-1 and TRBJ1-1; TRBD1 agrees at 9 bases. The CDR3 is 14 residues long. Germline V CDR1 and CDR2: KGHDR, SFDVKD. V lost 5 bases and J lost 1; bases outside the gene matches: 1. This CDR3 reads CATSGDRANTEAFF. The CDR3 DNA reads as TGTGCCACCAGTGGGGACAGGGCGAACACTGAAGCTTTCTTT.

This rearrangement joins TRBV25-1 to TRBJ2-3, with TRBD2 as a possible D gene (5 bases). Germline V lookup: CDR1 MGHDK, CDR2 SYGVNS. The CDR3 totals 14 residues. Deletions cut 6 bases from V and 0 bases from J, with 10 bases between. The chain's CDR3 is CASRRASSTDTQYF. In nucleotides, the CDR3 is TGTGCCAGCAGGCGGGCGTCTAGCACAGATACGCAGTATTTT.

The DNA for the CDR3 is TGTGCCTGGAACGCGGGATGGTCGAACACCGGGGAGCTGTTTTTT. As protein: CAWNAGWSNTGELFF. V and J are TRBV30 and TRBJ2-2; weak D call: TRBD2 (6 bases). The CDR3 extends over 15 amino acids. Per germline, CDR1 GTSNPN and CDR2 SVGIG (reference sequence). The V gene lost 4 bases and the J gene lost 0 bases, with 12 bases spanning the gap.

The rearrangement links TRBV27 to TRBJ2-3, with 8 nucleotides matching TRBD1. Trimming removed 5 bases from V and 6 bases from J; junction bases left unmatched: 4. Looked up from germline, CDR1 is MNHEY and CDR2 is SMNVEV (reference sequence). The CDR3 is 13 amino acids. CDR3 nucleotides: TGTGCCAGCAGTGACAGGGGCTCCGATACGCAGTATTTT. Translation: CASSDRGSDTQYF.

The chain's CDR3 is CASSPWTGAYEQYF. The DNA of the CDR3 is TGTGCCAGCAGCCCCTGGACAGGGGCCTACGAGCAGTACTTC. The rearrangement uses TRBV7-2 and TRBJ2-7, with 9 bases matching TRBD1. The CDR3 extends over 14 amino acids. V trimming: 5 bases; J trimming: 2 bases; junction bases outside the gene matches: 4. The germline gives CDR1 SGHTA, CDR2 FQGNSA. Combining the CDR3 with reference TRBV7-2 and TRBJ2-7 gives the whole variable domain GAGVSQSPSNKVTEKGKDVELRCDPISGHTALYWYRQSLGQGLEFLIYFQGNSAPDKSGLPSDRFSAERTGGSVSTLTIQRTQQEDSAVYLCASSPWTGAYEQYFGPGTRLTVT.

The rearrangement joins TRBV20-1 to TRBJ2-1; 10 nucleotides line up with TRBD2. CDR3 size: 17 residues. V was pared by 3 bases and J by 0 bases, with 8 bases of the junction left unmatched. From germline, CDR1 is DFQATT and CDR2 SNEGSKA (reference sequence). The DNA for the CDR3 is TGCAGTGCTAGTCGATTCGGACTAGCGGCCTCCTACAATGAGCAGTTCTTC. It yields the protein CSASRFGLAASYNEQFF.

The rearrangement joins TRBV9 to TRBJ2-1, with D possibly TRBD2 on 5 matching bases. Germline V gene data show CDR1 as SGDLS and CDR2 as YYNGEE. Trimming removed 0 bases from V and 8 bases from J, with 12 bases in between. The CDR3 has 14 amino acids. The CDR3 region has the DNA TGTGCCAGCAGCGTAGGGAGGTTGGGTTATGAGCAGTTCTTC. Translation: CASSVGRLGYEQFF.

The V gene is TRBV3-1 (or the pseudogene TRBV3-2), the J gene TRBJ2-7; unclear D gene. The germline V and J ends were trimmed by 0 bases and 0 bases, with 6 bases remaining between them. The CDR3 totals 14 residues. CDR1 is LGHDT, CDR2 YNNKEL, per germline (reference sequence). Here the CDR3 DNA reads TGTGCCAGCAGCCAAGATCCTACCTCCTACGAGCAGTACTTC. The encoded protein is CASSQDPTSYEQYF.

This sequence joins TRBV6-2 or TRBV6-3 and TRBJ2-5; TRBD2 matches 12 bases. Trimming removed 0 bases from V and 4 bases from J; junction bases left unmatched: 3. There are 16 residues in the CDR3. Germline V gene data show CDR1 as MNHEY and CDR2 as SVGEGT. In nucleotides, the CDR3 is TGTGCCAGCAGTTACTCTGCTAGCGGGGGGGCAGAGACCCAGTACTTC. This encodes CASSYSASGGAETQYF.

The chain has TRBV28 and TRBJ2-7; 13 nucleotides line up with TRBD2. Germline CDR1 and CDR2: MDHEN and SYDVKM. The CDR3 has 16 residues. The V and J ends lost 2 bases and 7 bases, in that order; junction bases with no gene match: 8. The CDR3 region is CASSLRLAGGGGEQYF. DNA of the CDR3: TGTGCCAGCAGTTTAAGACTAGCGGGAGGAGGGGGGGAGCAGTACTTC.

The chain employs TRBV11-2 and TRBJ1-3, with D unclear. V lost 4 bases to trimming and J lost 8 bases, with 12 bases between them. CDR1 is SGHAT and CDR2 is FQNNGV in the germline V gene. This CDR3 contains 13 residues. In DNA form, the CDR3 reads TGTGCCAGCAGCTACGGTATGGAGGACACCATATATTTT. Translated, it gives CASSYGMEDTIYF.

This rearrangement joins TRBV4-2 to TRBJ1-5; maybe TRBD1 (5 bases). Germline CDR1 reads LGHNA; CDR2 reads YNFKEQ. V lost 0 bases and J lost 3, with 9 bases in between. CDR3 length: 15 amino acids. In nucleotides, the CDR3 is TGTGCCAGCAGCCAAGATCCGACAGTCAATCAGCCCCAGCATTTT. Residues: CASSQDPTVNQPQHF.